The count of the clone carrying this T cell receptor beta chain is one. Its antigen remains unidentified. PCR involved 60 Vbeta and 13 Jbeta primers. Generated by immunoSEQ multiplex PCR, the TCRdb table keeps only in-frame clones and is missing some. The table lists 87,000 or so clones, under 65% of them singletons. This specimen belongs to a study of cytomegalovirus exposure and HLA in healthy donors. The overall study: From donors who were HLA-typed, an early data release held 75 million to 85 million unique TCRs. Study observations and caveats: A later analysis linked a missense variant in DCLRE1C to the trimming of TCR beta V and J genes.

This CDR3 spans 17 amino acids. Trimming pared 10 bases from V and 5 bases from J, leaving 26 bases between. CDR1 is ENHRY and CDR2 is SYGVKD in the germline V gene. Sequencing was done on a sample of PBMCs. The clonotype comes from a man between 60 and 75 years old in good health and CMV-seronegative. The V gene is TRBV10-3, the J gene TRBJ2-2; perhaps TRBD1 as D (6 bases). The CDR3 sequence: CATQKLARQEETGELFF. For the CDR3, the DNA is TGTGCCACCCAGAAGTTGGCGAGACAGGAGGAGACCGGGGAGCTGTTTTTT.